The 16 T cell receptor beta chains below all came from one sample that was sequenced in a study of monozygotic twins with cystic fibrosis. Profiled with immunoSEQ multiplex PCR; TCRdb holds only in-frame clones, not every one. The data hold under 40,000 clones, with roughly 96% observed a single time. Sequencing input: blood. These receptors came from a girl aged 2 to 9 with cystic fibrosis.

The rearrangement uses TRBV4-2 and TRBJ2-3; D unresolved. Trimming took off 3 bases at V and 4 bases at J, with 5 bases between the two ends. Germline V gene lookup returns CDR1 LGHNA and CDR2 YNFKEQ. There are 12 residues in the CDR3. The CDR3 region has the DNA TGTGCCAGCAGCCATTCGGCAGATACGCAGTATTTT. Translation gives CASSHSADTQYF.

V is TRBV19 and J is TRBJ1-2, with 7 bases lining up with TRBD1. The CDR3 is made up of 14 amino acids. Germline CDR1 and CDR2: LNHDA and SQIVND (reference sequence). J lost 4 bases, V lost 7 bases, and 9 bases had no gene match. The CDR3 protein is CASTTQGKTYGYTF. The CDR3 DNA is TGTGCCAGTACTACACAGGGGAAAACCTATGGCTACACCTTC.

V usage is TRBV7-6 and J usage is TRBJ1-2; 10 bases agree with TRBD1. This CDR3 has 13 amino acids. With V trimmed by 5 bases and J by 7 bases, 4 bases remained unmatched. Germline CDR1 and CDR2: SGHVS and FNYEAQ. The chain's CDR3 is CASSPGQGLGYTF. CDR3 coding DNA: TGTGCCAGCAGCCCGGGACAGGGGCTTGGCTACACCTTC.

The gene calls are TRBV14 and TRBJ1-4, with D possibly TRBD1 on 5 matching bases. CDR1 and CDR2 from the germline V gene are SGHDN and FVKESK. CDR3 length: 15 residues. V gave up 4 bases and J gave up 2 bases, with 11 bases separating them. CDR3 sequence reads: CASSRQTATNEKLFF. CDR3 bases: TGTGCCAGCAGCCGCCAGACAGCGACTAATGAAAAACTGTTTTTT. The variable domain in full, with the rest retrieved from reference TRBV14 and TRBJ1-4, is EAGVTQFPSHSVIEKGQTVTLRCDPISGHDNLYWYRRVMGKEIKFLLHFVKESKQDESGMPNNRFLAERTGGTYSTLKVQPAELEDSGVYFCASSRQTATNEKLFFGSGTQLSVL.

The chain couples TRBV2 to TRBJ2-3; D not certain. The CDR3 is 10 residues long. Per the germline V gene, CDR1 is SNHLY and CDR2 is FYNNEI. V gave up 11 bases and J gave up 6 bases, with 9 bases separating them. The CDR3 sequence is CAWSPDTQYF. Here the CDR3 DNA reads TGTGCCTGGAGTCCGGATACGCAGTATTTT.

This chain connects TRBV7-9 to TRBJ2-3, with TRBD2 identical over 8 bases. This CDR3 contains 19 residues. Germline loops: CDR1 SEHNR, CDR2 FQNEAQ (reference sequence). V was clipped by 5 bases and J by 5 bases; unmatched bases: 21. CDR3 region: CASSPRTAVAGGRGDTQYF. CDR3 DNA: TGTGCCAGCAGCCCCCGGACAGCCGTGGCGGGAGGCCGGGGAGATACGCAGTATTTT.

This chain joins TRBV7-9 and TRBJ1-1; D unclear. The CDR3 totals 16 residues. The V and J ends lost 5 bases and 4 bases respectively, with 20 bases between them. From germline, CDR1 is SEHNR and CDR2 FQNEAQ (reference sequence). This chain's CDR3 is CASSLLLGFQSTEAFF. CDR3 sequence (DNA): TGTGCCAGCAGCCTACTTCTCGGCTTTCAATCCACTGAAGCTTTCTTT.

The V call is TRBV6-5, the J call TRBJ2-7, with D hard to call. In germline, CDR1 is MNHEY, CDR2 SVGAGI. The V gene lost 5 bases and the J gene lost 0 bases, with 14 bases spanning the gap. The CDR3 runs to 15 residues. CDR3 loop: CASSRAAVGSYEQYF. For the CDR3, the DNA is TGTGCCAGCAGTAGGGCGGCGGTGGGCTCCTACGAGCAGTACTTC.

The V and J genes are TRBV5-1 and TRBJ2-5; possibly TRBD1 or TRBD2 for D (5 bases each). The end of the DNA aligns better with TRBJ2-7, so the J call may be wrong. The CDR3 spans 15 residues. Germline V gene data show CDR1 as SGHRS and CDR2 as YFSETQ. The CDR3: CASSLIGTHTYEQYF. The CDR3 bases are TGCGCCAGCAGCCTCATAGGGACCCACACCTACGAGCAGTACTTC.

This clone was detected only a few times. CDR3 bases: TGTGCCAGCAGCCGGTCGCGGGAGGGTGGCGAGCAGTACTTC. The encoded protein is CASSRSREGGEQYF. The gene calls are TRBV5-4 and TRBJ2-7, with TRBD2 matching 9 bases. The V gene's germline CDR1 is SGHNT and CDR2 YYREEE (reference sequence). CDR3 size: 14 residues. The V segment lost 4 bases and the J segment 6 bases; nucleotides outside the gene matches: 8.

The chain joins TRBV7-2 to TRBJ2-1, with a possible D match to TRBD1 (6 bases). V lost 5 bases to trimming and J lost 1 base, with 12 bases between them. The CDR3 runs 15 residues. Looked up from germline, CDR1 is SGHTA and CDR2 is FQGNSA. The CDR3 loop reads CASSPRQVSYNEQFF. As DNA, the CDR3 is TGTGCCAGCAGCCCACGACAGGTTTCCTACAATGAGCAGTTCTTC.

The chain links TRBV6-6 to TRBJ1-4; no clear D gene. Trimming stripped 4 bases from V and 8 bases from J, with 14 bases between. This CDR3 region has 14 residues. Per germline, CDR1 MNHNY and CDR2 SVGAGI (reference sequence). This chain's CDR3 is CASSFSSDGEKLFF. CDR3 coding DNA: TGTGCCAGCAGTTTCTCCTCCGATGGCGAAAAACTGTTTTTT.

The rearrangement uses TRBV12-5 and TRBJ2-7, with D tentatively TRBD2 (6 bases). The germline CDR1 and CDR2 sequences are LGHNT and FRNRAP. CDR3 size: 13 residues. Trimming removed 6 bases at V and 2 bases at J, with 11 bases between. DNA for the CDR3: TGTGCTAGTGGCGCCGGGAGTACCTACGAGCAGTACTTC. Translated, it gives CASGAGSTYEQYF.

The gene calls are TRBV19 and TRBJ1-4; D remains unclear. Germline V gene data show CDR1 as LNHDA and CDR2 as SQIVND (reference sequence). The CDR3 totals 13 residues. The V gene lost 4 bases and the J gene lost 10 bases, with 13 bases spanning the gap. The CDR3 nucleotides are TGTGCCAGTAGTACGAGGAGAGACGGAAAACTGTTTTTT. Its translation is CASSTRRDGKLFF. Full variable domain (rest looked up from reference TRBV19 and TRBJ1-4): DGGITQSPKYLFRKEGQNVTLSCEQNLNHDAMYWYRQDPGQGLRLIYYSQIVNDFQKGDIAEGYSVSREKKESFPLTVTSAQKNPTAFYLCASSTRRDGKLFFGSGTQLSVL.

This rearrangement joins TRBV30 to TRBJ1-2, with a possible D match to TRBD1 (6 bases). Germline CDR1 reads GTSNPN; CDR2 reads SVGIG (reference sequence). Trimming took off 4 bases at V and 8 bases at J, with 17 bases between the two ends. This CDR3 has 13 amino acids. CDR3 loop: CAWTPHREAGYTF. CDR3 nucleotide sequence: TGTGCCTGGACCCCTCACAGGGAGGCGGGCTACACCTTC.

The chain is built from TRBV19 and TRBJ2-2; 7 bases fit TRBD2. The CDR3 runs to 16 residues. V trimming: 6 bases; J trimming: 7 bases; junction bases outside the gene matches: 14. The germline gives CDR1 LNHDA, CDR2 SQIVND (reference sequence). The DNA for the CDR3 is TGTGCCAGTAGCCCATTAGGAGGGAGGGCTGGCGGGGAGCTGTTTTTT. This encodes CASSPLGGRAGGELFF.